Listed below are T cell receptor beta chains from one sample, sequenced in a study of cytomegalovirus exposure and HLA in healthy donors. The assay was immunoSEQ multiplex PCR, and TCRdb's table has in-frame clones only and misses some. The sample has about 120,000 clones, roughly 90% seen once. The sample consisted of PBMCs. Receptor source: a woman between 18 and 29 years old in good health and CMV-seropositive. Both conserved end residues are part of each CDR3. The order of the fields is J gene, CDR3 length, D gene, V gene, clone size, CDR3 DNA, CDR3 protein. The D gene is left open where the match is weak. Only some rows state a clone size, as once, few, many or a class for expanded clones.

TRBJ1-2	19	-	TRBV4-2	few	TGTGCCAGCAGCCAAGCGAAATGGGACAAGGGTCACCTACACTATGGCTACACCTTC	CASSQAKWDKGHLHYGYTF
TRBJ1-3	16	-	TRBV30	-	TGTGCCCGACGGACTAGCGGGGAAACAACTGGAAACACCATATATTTT	CARRTSGETTGNTIYF
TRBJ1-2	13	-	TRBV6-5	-	TGTGCCAGCAGAGACGGGGGGGGCTATGGCTACACCTTC	CASRDGGGYGYTF
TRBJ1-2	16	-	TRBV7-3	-	TGTGCCAGCAGCTTTTCTTCAGCAGGGGAAAACTATGGCTACACCTTC	CASSFSSAGENYGYTF
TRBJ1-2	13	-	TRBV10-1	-	TGCGCCAGCAGTGAGTGGAGGACCTATGGCTACACCTTC	CASSEWRTYGYTF
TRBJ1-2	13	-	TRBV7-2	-	TGTGCCAGCAGCTTAACAGGGAGTTATGGCTACACCTTC	CASSLTGSYGYTF
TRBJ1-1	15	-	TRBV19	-	TGTGCCAGTAGTACCCAAACGACAGGGAACACTGAAGCTTTCTTT	CASSTQTTGNTEAFF
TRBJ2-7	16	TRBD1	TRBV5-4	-	TGTGCCAGCAGCCAAGGGGACAGGCTCCACTCCTACGAGCAGTACTTC	CASSQGDRLHSYEQYF
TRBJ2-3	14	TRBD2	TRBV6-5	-	TGTGCCAGCATCGGAAGTGGGGGGGGAGATACGCAGTATTTT	CASIGSGGGDTQYF
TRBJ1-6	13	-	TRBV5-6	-	TGTGCCAGCACCTTTAGGCGGGATTCACCCCTCCACTTT	CASTFRRDSPLHF
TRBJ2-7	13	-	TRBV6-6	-	TGTGCCAGCACCTCAGGGTACGGTCGCGAGCAGTACTTC	CASTSGYGREQYF
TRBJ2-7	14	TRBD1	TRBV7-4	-	TGTGCCAGCAGACAGACAGGGAGTCCCTACGAGCAGTACTTC	CASRQTGSPYEQYF
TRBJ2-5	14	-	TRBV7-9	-	TGTGCCAGCAGCTTCGGTGGGCAGCAAGAGACCCAGTACTTC	CASSFGGQQETQYF
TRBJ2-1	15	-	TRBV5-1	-	TGCGCCAGCAGCTTGGGAAGCGGCTCTTACAATGAGCAGTTCTTC	CASSLGSGSYNEQFF
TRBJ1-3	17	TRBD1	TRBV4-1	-	TGCGCCAGCAGCTGGGGACAGGGGGTTTCTTCTGGAAACACCATATATTTT	CASSWGQGVSSGNTIYF
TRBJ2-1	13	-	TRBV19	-	TGTGCCAGTAGTAACGGGGCCTACAATGAGCAGTTCTTC	CASSNGAYNEQFF
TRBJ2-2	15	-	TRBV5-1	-	TGCGCCAGCAGCGGTCCTCCTCGGGACACCGGGGAGCTGTTTTTT	CASSGPPRDTGELFF
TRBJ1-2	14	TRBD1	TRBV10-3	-	TGTGCCATCAGAAGGACAGGGAGGGCCCGTGGCTACACCTTC	CAIRRTGRARGYTF
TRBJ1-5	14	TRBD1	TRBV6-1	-	TGTGCCAGCAGTGAAGGGCAGGGGGTACAGCCCCAGCATTTT	CASSEGQGVQPQHF
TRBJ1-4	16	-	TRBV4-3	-	TGCGCCAGCAGCCGAGGGGGGGGTGGTCTCTATGAAAAACTGTTTTTT	CASSRGGGGLYEKLFF
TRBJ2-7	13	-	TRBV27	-	TGTGCCAGCAGTTTTGCCCAGGGGAGCGAGCAGTACTTC	CASSFAQGSEQYF
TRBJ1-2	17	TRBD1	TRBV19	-	TGTGCCAGTAGTTCCGGAGGGGCGGGACAGGGGGTAGGTGGCTACACCTTC	CASSSGGAGQGVGGYTF
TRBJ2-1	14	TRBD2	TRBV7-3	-	TGTGCCAGCAGCTTAATGGGGCTAGCGGATGAGCAGTTCTTC	CASSLMGLADEQFF
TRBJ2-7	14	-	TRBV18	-	TGTGCCAGCTCACCCTTGGAGAGAACCCACGAGCAGTACTTC	CASSPLERTHEQYF
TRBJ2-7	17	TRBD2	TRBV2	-	TGTGCCAGCAGTGACGGACTAGCGGGAGACAAAAACTACGAGCAGTACTTC	CASSDGLAGDKNYEQYF
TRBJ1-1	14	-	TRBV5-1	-	TGCGCCAGCAGCTTGGGCGAGATGAACACTGAAGCTTTCTTT	CASSLGEMNTEAFF
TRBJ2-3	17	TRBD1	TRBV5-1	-	TGCGCCAGCAGCTTGGCCGAGACAGGGGGCGGGACAGATACGCAGTATTTT	CASSLAETGGGTDTQYF
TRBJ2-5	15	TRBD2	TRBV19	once	TGTGCCAGTAGCCGGGGGGGGAGTGTAGGAGAGACCCAGTACTTC	CASSRGGSVGETQYF
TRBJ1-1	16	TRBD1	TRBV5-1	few	TGCGCCAGCAGCTGGGACAGGCGTCAGATGAACACTGAAGCTTTCTTT	CASSWDRRQMNTEAFF
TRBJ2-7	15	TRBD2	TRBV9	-	TGTGCCAGCAGCGTAGGGGCTAGCGGGAGTTACGAGCAGTACTTC	CASSVGASGSYEQYF
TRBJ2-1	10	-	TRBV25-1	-	TGTGCCAGCAGTGGGCCCGAGCAGTTCTTC	CASSGPEQFF
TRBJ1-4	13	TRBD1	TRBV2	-	TGTGCCAGTGACAGGGGGCAGGGGGAAAAACTGTTTTTT	CASDRGQGEKLFF
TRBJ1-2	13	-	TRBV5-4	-	TGTGCCAGCAGCTTTCAAGGGGGCTATGGCTACACCTTC	CASSFQGGYGYTF
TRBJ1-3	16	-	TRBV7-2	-	TGTGCCAGCAGTACTACCGGGACAATCTCTGGAAACACCATATATTTT	CASSTTGTISGNTIYF
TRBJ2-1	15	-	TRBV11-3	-	TGTGCCAGCAGCTTAGTTCTGAGCTCCTACAATGAGCAGTTCTTC	CASSLVLSSYNEQFF
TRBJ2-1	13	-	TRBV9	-	TGTGCCAGCAGCGTAGTGGGTAGCGCCTCTCAGTTCTTC	CASSVVGSASQFF
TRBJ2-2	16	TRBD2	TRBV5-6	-	TGTGCCAGCAGCAAACTAGCGGGGGGTAACACCGGGGAGCTGTTTTTT	CASSKLAGGNTGELFF
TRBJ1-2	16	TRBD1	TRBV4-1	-	TGCGCCAGCAGCCTCCGGACAGGGGGATTTGACTATGGCTACACCTTC	CASSLRTGGFDYGYTF
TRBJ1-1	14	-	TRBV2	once	TGTGCCAGCAGTTCCCGGACAGCCCACACTGAAGCTTTCTTT	CASSSRTAHTEAFF
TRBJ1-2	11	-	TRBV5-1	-	TGCGCCAGGGGGCCGGCAGATGGCTACACCTTC	CARGPADGYTF
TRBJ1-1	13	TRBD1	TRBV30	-	TGTGCCTGGGCGGGACAGTCGAACACTGAAGCTTTCTTT	CAWAGQSNTEAFF
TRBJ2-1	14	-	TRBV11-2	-	TGTGCCAGCAGCACCCGACAGACCCCTAATGAGCAGTTCTTC	CASSTRQTPNEQFF
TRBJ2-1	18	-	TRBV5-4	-	TGTGCCAGCAGCTTCCTATCAGGGAGGAGGTTCGGGTACAATGAGCAGTTCTTC	CASSFLSGRRFGYNEQFF
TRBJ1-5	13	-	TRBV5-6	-	TGTGCCAGCAGCTTGCAGGGCAATCAGCCCCAGCATTTT	CASSLQGNQPQHF
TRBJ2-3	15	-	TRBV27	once	TGTGCCAGCAGGCGGATTAGCGCCAGCACAGATACGCAGTATTTT	CASRRISASTDTQYF
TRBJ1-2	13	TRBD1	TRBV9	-	TGTGCCAGCAGCGTAGCAGGGGGGTTCGGCTACACCTTC	CASSVAGGFGYTF
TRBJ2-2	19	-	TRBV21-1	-	TGTGCCAGCAGCAAAGCGCTAGTTGGTCTGACAGGGGTTCACGGGGAGCTGTTTTTT	CASSKALVGLTGVHGELFF
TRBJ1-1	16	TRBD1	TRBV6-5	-	TGTGCCAGCAGTTACGACGGACAGGGGGCCTATACTGAAGCTTTCTTT	CASSYDGQGAYTEAFF
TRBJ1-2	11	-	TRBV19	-	TGTGCCAGTAAATCAGGCTATGGCTACACCTTC	CASKSGYGYTF
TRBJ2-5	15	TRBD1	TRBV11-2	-	TGTGCCAGCAGCTCTACCATCGGACAGGAAGAGACCCAGTACTTC	CASSSTIGQEETQYF
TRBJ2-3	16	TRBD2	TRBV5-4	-	TGTGCCAGCCATCGGGCTAGCGGGGGAAGCACAGATACGCAGTATTTT	CASHRASGGSTDTQYF